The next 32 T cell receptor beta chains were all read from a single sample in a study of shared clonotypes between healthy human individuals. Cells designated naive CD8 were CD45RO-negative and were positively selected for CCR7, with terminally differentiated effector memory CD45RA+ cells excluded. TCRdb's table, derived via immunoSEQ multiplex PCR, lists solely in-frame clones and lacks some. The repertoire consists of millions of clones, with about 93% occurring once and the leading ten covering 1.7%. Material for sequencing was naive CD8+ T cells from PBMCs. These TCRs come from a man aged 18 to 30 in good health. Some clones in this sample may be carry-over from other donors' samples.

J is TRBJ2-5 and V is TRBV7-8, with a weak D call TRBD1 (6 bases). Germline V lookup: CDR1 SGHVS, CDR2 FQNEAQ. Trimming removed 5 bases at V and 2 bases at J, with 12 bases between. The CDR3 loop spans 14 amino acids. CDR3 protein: CASSHGQRQETQYF. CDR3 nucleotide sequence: TGTGCCAGCAGCCACGGACAGAGACAAGAGACCCAGTACTTC.

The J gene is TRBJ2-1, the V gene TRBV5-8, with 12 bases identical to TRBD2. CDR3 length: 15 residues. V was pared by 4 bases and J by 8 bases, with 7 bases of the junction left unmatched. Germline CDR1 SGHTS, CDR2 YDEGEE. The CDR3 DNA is TGTGCCAGCAGCGTCGGGACTAGCGGGTGGCATGAGCAGTTCTTC. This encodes CASSVGTSGWHEQFF.

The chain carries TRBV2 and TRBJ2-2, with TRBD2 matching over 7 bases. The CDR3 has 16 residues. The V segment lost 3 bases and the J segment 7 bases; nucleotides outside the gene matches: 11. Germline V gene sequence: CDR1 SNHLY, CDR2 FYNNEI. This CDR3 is CASSDIREEGNGELFF. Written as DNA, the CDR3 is TGTGCCAGCAGTGATATCCGGGAGGAGGGGAACGGGGAGCTGTTTTTT.

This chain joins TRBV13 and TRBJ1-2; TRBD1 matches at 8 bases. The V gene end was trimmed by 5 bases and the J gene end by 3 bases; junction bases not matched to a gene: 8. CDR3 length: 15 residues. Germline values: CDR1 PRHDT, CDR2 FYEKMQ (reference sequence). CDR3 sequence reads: CASSDLTGAHYGYTF. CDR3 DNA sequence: TGTGCCAGCAGCGACCTGACAGGGGCCCACTATGGCTACACCTTC.

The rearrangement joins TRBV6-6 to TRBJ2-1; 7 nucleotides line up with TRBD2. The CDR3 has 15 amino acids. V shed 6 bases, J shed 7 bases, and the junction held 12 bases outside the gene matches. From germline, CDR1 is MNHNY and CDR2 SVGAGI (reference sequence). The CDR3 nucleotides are TGTGCCAGCAGCTCCGGGACTACCCTTCGGAATGAGCAGTTCTTC. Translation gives CASSSGTTLRNEQFF.

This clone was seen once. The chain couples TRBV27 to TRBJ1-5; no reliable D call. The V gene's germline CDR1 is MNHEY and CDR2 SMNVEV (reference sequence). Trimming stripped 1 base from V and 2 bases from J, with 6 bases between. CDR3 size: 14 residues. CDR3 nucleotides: TGTGCCAGCAGTTTATTCCCGGGCAATCAGCCCCAGCATTTT. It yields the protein CASSLFPGNQPQHF.

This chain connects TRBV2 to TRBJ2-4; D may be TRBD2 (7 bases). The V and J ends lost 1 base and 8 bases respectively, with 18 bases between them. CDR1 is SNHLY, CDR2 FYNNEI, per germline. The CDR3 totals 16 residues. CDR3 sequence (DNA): TGTGCCAGCAGTGAAGGGCCGGGGGGCGGTTCGTACATTCAGTACTTC. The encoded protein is CASSEGPGGGSYIQYF.

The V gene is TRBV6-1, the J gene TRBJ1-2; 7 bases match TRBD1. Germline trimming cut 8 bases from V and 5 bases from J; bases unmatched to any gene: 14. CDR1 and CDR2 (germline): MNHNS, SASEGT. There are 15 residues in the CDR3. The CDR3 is CASSRGEGAVYGYTF. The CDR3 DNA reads TGTGCCAGCTCCCGAGGGGAGGGGGCGGTGTATGGCTACACCTTC.

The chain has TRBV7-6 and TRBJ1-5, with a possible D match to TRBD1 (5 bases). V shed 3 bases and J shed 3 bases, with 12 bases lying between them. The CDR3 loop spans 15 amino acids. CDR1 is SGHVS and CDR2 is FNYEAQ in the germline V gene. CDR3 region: CASSFVDSLNQPQHF. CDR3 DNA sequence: TGTGCCAGCAGCTTCGTCGACAGCCTCAATCAGCCCCAGCATTTT.

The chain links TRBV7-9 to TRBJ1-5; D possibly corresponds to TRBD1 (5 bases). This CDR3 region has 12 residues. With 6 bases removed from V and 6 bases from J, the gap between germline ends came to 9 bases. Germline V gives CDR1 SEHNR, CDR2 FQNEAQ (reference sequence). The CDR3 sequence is CASRGDFQPQHF. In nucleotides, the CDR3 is TGTGCCAGCAGGGGGGATTTTCAGCCCCAGCATTTT.

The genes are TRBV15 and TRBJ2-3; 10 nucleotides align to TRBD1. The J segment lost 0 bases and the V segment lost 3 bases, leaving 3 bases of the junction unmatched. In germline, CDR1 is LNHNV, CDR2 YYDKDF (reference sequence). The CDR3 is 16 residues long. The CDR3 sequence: CATSSPDRGSTDTQYF. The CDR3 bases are TGTGCCACCAGCAGCCCGGACAGGGGGAGCACAGATACGCAGTATTTT.

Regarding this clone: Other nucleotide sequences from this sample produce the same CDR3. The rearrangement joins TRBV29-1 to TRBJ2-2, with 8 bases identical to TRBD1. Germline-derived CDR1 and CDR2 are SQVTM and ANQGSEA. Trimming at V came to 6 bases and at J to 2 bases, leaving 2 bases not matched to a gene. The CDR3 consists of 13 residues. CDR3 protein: CSVGTGNTGELFF. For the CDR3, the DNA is TGCAGCGTGGGGACAGGTAACACCGGGGAGCTGTTTTTT.

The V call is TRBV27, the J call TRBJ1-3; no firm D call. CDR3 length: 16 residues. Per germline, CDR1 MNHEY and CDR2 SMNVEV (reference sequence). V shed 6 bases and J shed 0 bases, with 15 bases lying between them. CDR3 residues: CASSYKAGISGNTIYF. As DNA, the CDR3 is TGTGCCAGCAGCTATAAGGCGGGTATCTCTGGAAACACCATATATTTT.

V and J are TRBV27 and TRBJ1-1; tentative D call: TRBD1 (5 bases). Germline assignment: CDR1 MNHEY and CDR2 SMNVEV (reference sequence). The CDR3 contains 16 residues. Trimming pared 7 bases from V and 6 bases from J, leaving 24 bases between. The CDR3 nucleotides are TGTGCCAGCAACATCCTGGGACCCGGGCCAGGAGCTGAAGCTTTCTTT. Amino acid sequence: CASNILGPGPGAEAFF.

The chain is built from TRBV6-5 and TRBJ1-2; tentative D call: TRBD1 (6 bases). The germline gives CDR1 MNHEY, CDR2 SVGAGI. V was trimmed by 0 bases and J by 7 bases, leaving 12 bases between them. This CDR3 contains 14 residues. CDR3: CASSYSNGGTGYTF. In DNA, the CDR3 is TGTGCCAGCAGTTACTCGAACGGGGGCACTGGCTACACCTTC.

This CDR3 reads CASSLWAGPAYEQYF. Here the CDR3 DNA reads TGTGCCAGCAGCTTGTGGGCAGGGCCGGCGTACGAGCAGTACTTC. The chain has TRBV5-5 and TRBJ2-7, with D possibly matching TRBD1 (5 bases). The CDR3 loop spans 15 amino acids. Looked up from germline, CDR1 is SGHKS and CDR2 is YYEKEE (reference sequence). The V end was cut by 1 base, the J end by 4 bases, with 15 bases between.

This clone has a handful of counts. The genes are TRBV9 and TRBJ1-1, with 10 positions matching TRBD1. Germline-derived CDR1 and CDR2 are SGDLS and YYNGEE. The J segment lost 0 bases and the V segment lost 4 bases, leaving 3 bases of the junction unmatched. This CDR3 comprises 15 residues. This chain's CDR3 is CASSKGQGVNTEAFF. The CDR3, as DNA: TGTGCCAGCAGCAAAGGACAGGGGGTGAACACTGAAGCTTTCTTT.

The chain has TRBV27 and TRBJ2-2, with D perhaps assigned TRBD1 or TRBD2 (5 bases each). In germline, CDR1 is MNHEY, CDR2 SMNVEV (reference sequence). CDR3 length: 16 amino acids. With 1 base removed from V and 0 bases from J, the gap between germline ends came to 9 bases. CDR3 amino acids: CASSLFGGPNTGELFF. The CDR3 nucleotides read TGTGCCAGCAGTTTATTTGGGGGTCCGAACACCGGGGAGCTGTTTTTT.

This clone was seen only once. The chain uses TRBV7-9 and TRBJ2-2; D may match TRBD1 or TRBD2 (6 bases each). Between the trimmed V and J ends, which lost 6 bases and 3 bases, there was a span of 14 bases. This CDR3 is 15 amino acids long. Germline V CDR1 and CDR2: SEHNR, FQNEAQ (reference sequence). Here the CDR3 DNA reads TGTGCCAGCAGAGTGCGGGACACCCACACCGGGGAGCTGTTTTTT. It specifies CASRVRDTHTGELFF.

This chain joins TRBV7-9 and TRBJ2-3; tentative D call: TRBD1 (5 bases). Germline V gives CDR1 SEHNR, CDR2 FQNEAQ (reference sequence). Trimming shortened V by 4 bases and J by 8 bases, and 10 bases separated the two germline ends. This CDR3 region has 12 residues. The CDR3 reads CASSSNQGTQYF. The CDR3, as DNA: TGTGCCAGCAGCTCGAATCAGGGTACGCAGTATTTT.

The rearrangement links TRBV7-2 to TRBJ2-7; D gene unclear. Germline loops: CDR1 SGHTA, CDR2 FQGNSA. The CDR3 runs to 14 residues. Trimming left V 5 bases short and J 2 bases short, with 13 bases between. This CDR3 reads CASSPSGRTYEQYF. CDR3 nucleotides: TGTGCCAGCAGCCCCTCGGGCCGGACCTACGAGCAGTACTTC.

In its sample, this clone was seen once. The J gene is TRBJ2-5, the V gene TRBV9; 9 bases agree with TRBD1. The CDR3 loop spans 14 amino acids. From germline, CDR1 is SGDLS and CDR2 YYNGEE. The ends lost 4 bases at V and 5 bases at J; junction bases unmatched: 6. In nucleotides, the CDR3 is TGTGCCAGCAGCCACAGGGGGCCGGGGGAGACCCAGTACTTC. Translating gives CASSHRGPGETQYF.

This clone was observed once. The CDR3 loop is CASRDGLAGTYEQYF. In DNA, the CDR3 is TGTGCCAGCAGGGACGGACTAGCGGGCACCTACGAGCAGTACTTC. The rearrangement links TRBV2 to TRBJ2-7; 11 nucleotides agree with TRBD2. V dropped 6 bases and J dropped 2; count of bases not matched to a gene: 6. Germline V CDR1 and CDR2: SNHLY, FYNNEI. This CDR3 contains 15 residues.

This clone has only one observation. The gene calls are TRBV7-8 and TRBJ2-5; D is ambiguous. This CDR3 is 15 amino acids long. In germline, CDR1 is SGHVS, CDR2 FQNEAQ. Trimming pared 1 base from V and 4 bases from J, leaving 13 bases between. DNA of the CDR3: TGTGCCAGCAGCTTAGAATCTTCCAGCCGAGAGACCCAGTACTTC. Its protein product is CASSLESSSRETQYF. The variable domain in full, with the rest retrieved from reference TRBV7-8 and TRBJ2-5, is GAGVSQSPRYKVAKRGQDVALRCDPISGHVSLFWYQQALGQGPEFLTYFQNEAQLDKSGLPSDRFFAERPEGSVSTLKIQRTQQEDSAVYLCASSLESSSRETQYFGPGTRLLVL.

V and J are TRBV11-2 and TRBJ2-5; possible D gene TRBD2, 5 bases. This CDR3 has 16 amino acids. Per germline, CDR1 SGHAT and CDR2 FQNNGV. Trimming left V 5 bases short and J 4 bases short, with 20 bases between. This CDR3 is CASSGRTEGVRETQYF. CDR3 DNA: TGTGCCAGCAGCGGAAGGACTGAGGGTGTCAGAGAGACCCAGTACTTC.

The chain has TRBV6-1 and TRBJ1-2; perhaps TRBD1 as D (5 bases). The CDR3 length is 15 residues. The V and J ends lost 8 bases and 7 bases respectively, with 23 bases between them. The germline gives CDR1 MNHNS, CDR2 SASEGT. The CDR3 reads CASALEASRQFGYTF. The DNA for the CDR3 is TGTGCCAGCGCTCTCGAGGCATCTAGACAGTTTGGCTACACCTTC.

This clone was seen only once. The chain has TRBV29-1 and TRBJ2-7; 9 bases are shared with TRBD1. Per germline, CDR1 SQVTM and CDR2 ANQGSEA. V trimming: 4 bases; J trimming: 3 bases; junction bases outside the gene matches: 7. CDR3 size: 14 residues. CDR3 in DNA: TGCAGCGTTGTGTTTCGGGACAGGGTCTACGAGCAGTACTTC. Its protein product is CSVVFRDRVYEQYF.

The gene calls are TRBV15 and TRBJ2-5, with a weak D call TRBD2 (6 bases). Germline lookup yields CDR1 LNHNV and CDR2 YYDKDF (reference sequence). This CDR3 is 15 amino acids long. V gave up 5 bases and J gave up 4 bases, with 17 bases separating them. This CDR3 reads CATSSSAGSRETQYF. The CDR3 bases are TGTGCCACCAGCTCCAGTGCGGGGAGTAGAGAGACCCAGTACTTC. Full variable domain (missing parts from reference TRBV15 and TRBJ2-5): DAMVIQNPRYQVTQFGKPVTLSCSQTLNHNVMYWYQQKSSQAPKLLFHYYDKDFNNEADTPDNFQSRRPNTSFCFLDIRSPGLGDTAMYLCATSSSAGSRETQYFGPGTRLLVL.

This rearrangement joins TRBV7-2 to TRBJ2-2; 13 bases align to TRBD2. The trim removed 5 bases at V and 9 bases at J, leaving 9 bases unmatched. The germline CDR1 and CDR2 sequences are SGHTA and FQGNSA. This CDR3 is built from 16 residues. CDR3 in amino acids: CASSAGTSGMSRELFF. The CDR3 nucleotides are TGTGCCAGCAGCGCCGGGACTAGCGGGATGAGCCGGGAGCTGTTTTTT.

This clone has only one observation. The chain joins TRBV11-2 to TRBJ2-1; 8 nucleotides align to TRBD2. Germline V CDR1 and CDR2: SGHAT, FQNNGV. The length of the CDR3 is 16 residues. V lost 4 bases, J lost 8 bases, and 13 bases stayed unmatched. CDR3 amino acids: CASSSRDGRESDEQFF. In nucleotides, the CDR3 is TGTGCCAGCAGCTCTCGGGACGGGAGGGAGTCAGATGAGCAGTTCTTC.

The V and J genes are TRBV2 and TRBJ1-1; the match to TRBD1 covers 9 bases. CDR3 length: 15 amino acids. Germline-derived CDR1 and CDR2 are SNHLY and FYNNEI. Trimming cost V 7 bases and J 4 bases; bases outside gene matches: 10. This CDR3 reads CASTPDRGGITEAFF. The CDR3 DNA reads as TGTGCCAGCACCCCCGACAGGGGGGGGATCACTGAAGCTTTCTTT.

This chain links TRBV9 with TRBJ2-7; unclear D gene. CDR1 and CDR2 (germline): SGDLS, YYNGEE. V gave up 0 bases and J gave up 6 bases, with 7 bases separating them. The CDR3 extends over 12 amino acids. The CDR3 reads CASSVAESEQYF. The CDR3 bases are TGTGCCAGCAGCGTAGCGGAGTCCGAGCAGTACTTC. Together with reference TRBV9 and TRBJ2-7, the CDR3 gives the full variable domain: DSGVTQTPKHLITATGQRVTLRCSPRSGDLSVYWYQQSLDQGLQFLIQYYNGEERAKGNILERFSAQQFPDLHSELNLSSLELGDSALYFCASSVAESEQYFGPGTRLTVT.